The text below deals with one T cell receptor (beta chain). Its antigen is currently unknown. The CDR3 totals 13 residues. V lost 1 base, J lost 5 bases, and 8 bases lay in between. Germline V CDR1 and CDR2: SGHAT, FQDESV (reference sequence). These data come from a study of PD-1 blockade in classical Hodgkin lymphoma. Findings and caveats of the study: CD4+ but not CD8+ TCR diversity rose significantly by C4D1.

Sequencing was performed with immunoSEQ multiplex PCR; in TCRdb, only in-frame clones are kept and a portion is missing. The sample has tens of thousands of clones; more than 85% are singletons. Every one of the patients relapsed after autologous stem cell transplantation (brentuximab vedotin exposure was variable). V usage is TRBV11-1 and J usage is TRBJ1-1, with D unresolved. This receptor was obtained from a human donor with classical Hodgkin lymphoma. The starting material was peripheral blood mononuclear cells (PBMCs), obtained at baseline. DNA for the CDR3: TGTGCCAGCAGCTTAGGAAGGGTAACTGAAGCTTTCTTT. Protein product: CASSLGRVTEAFF. The variable domain in full, completed from reference TRBV11-1 and TRBJ1-1, reads EAEVAQSPRYKITEKSQAVAFWCDPISGHATLYWYRQILGQGPELLVQFQDESVVDDSQLPKDRFSAERLKGVDSTLKIQPAELGDSAMYLCASSLGRVTEAFFGQGTRLTVV.